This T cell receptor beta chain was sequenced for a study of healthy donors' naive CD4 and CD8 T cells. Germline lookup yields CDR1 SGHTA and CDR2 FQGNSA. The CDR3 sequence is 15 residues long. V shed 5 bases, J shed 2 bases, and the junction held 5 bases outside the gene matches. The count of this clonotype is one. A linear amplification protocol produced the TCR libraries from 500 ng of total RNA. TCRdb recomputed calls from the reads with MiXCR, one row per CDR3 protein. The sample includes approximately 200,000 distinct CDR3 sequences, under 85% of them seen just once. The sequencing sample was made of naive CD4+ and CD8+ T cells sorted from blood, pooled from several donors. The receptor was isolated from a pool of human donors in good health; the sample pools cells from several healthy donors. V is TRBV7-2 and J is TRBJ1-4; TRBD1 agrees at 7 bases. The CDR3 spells CASSIRGPTNEKLFF. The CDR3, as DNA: TGTGCCAGCAGCATAAGGGGGCCGACTAATGAAAAACTGTTTTTT.